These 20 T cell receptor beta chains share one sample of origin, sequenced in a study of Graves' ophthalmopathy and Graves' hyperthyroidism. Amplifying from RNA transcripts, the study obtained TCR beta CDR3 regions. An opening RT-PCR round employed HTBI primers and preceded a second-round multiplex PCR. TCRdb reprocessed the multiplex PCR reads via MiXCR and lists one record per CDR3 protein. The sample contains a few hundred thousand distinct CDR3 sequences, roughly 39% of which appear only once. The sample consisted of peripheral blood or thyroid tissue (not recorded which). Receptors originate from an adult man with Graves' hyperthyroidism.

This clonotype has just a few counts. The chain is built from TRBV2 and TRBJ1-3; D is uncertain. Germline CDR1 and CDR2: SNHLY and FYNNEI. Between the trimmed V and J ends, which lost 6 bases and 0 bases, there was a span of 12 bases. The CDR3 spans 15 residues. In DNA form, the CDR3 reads TGTGCCAGCAGAAGGTCCAGGAGCTCTGGAAACACCATATATTTT. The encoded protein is CASRRSRSSGNTIYF.

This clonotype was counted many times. CDR3 nucleotides: TGCGCCAGCAGCTTCGTGGAGGGGGCGAGCGGGGAGCTGTTTTTT. Protein sequence: CASSFVEGASGELFF. V gene TRBV5-1 combines with J gene TRBJ2-2, with D perhaps TRBD1 (7 bases). The V and J ends lost 2 bases and 7 bases respectively, with 15 bases between them. Germline lookup yields CDR1 SGHRS and CDR2 YFSETQ. This CDR3 is 15 amino acids long.

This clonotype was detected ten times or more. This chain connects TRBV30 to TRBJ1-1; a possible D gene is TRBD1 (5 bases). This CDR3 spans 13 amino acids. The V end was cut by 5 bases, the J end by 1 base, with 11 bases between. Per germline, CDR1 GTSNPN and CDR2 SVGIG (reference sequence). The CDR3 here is CAWSGRQNTEAFF. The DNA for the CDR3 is TGTGCCTGGTCGGGACGGCAGAACACTGAAGCTTTCTTT.

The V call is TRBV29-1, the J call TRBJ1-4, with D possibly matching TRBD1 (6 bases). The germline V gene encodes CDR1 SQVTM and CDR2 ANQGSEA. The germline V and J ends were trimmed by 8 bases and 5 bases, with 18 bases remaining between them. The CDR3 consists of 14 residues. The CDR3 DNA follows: TGCAGCAGCCAGGACGGACAGAGCAATGAAAAACTGTTTTTT. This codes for CSSQDGQSNEKLFF. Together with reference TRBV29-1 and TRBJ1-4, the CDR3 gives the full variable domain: SAVISQKPSRDICQRGTSLTIQCQVDSQVTMMFWYRQQPGQSLTLIATANQGSEATYESGFVIDKFPISRPNLTFSTLTVSNMSPEDSSIYLCSSQDGQSNEKLFFGSGTQLSVL.

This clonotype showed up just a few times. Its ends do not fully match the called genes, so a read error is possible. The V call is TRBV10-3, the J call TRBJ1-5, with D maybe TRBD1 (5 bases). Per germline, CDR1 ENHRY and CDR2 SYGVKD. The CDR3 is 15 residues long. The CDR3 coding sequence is TGTGCCAGCAGTGAAAGCCCAGGGAACAATCAGCCCCAGCATTTT. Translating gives CASSESPGNNQPQHF.

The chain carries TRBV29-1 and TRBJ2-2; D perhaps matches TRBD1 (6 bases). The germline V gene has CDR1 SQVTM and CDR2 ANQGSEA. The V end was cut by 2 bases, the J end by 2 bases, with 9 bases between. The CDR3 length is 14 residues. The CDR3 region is CSVETGTNTGELFF. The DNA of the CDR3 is TGCAGCGTTGAAACCGGGACAAACACCGGGGAGCTGTTTTTT.

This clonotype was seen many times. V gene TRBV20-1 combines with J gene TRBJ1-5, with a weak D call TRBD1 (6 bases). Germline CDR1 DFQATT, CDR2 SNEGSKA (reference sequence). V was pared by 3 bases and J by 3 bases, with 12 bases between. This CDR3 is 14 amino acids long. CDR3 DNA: TGCAGTGCTAGGGAGGGGGGTCCCAATCAGCCCCAGCATTTT. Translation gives CSAREGGPNQPQHF.

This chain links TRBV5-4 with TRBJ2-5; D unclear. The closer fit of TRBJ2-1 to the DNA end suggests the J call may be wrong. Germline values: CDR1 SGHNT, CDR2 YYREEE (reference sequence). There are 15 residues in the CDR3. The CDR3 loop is CASSPVETVDNEQFF. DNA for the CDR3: TGTGCCAGCAGCCCGGTAGAGACGGTGGACAATGAGCAGTTCTTC.

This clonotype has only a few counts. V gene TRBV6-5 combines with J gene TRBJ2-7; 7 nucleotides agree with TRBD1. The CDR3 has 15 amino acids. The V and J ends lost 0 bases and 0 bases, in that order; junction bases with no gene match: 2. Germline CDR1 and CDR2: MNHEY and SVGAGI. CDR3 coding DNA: TGTGCCAGCAGTTACTCGGGACAGCCCTCCTACGAGCAGTACTTC. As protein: CASSYSGQPSYEQYF.

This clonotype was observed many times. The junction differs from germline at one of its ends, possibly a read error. This chain's CDR3 is CATGAALSRYAGNF. In nucleotides, the CDR3 is TGCGCCACTGGGGCCGCACTAAGCAGATACGCGGGGAATTTT. This chain connects TRBV10-2 to TRBJ2-3; possibly TRBD2 for D (6 bases). The germline V gene encodes CDR1 WSHSY and CDR2 SAAADI. The CDR3 consists of 14 residues.

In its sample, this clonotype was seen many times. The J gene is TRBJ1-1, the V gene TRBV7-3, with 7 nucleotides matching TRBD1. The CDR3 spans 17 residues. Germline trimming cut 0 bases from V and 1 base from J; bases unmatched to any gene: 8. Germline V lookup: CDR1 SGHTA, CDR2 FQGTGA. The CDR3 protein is CASSLTTGWSQNTEAFF. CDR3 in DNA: TGTGCCAGCAGCTTAACGACAGGGTGGAGTCAGAACACTGAAGCTTTCTTT.

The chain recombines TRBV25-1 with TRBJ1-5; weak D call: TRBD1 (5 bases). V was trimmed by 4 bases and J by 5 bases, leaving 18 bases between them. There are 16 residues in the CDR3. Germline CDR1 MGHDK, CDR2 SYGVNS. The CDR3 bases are TGTGCCAGCAGTGCCAAAGGACGGCAGGGCTATCAGCCCCAGCATTTT. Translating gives CASSAKGRQGYQPQHF.

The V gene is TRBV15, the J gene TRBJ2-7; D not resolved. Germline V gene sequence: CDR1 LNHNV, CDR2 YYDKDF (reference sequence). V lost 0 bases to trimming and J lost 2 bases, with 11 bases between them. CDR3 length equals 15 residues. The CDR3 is CATSRDRGGTYEQYF. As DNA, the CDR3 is TGTGCCACCAGCAGAGATCGCGGCGGCACCTACGAGCAGTACTTC.

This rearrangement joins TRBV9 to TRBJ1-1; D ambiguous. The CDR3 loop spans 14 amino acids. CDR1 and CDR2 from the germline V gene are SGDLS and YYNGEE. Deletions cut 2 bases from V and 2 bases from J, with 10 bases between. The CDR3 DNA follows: TGTGCCAGCAGCGTCGGAGAAATAAACACTGAAGCTTTCTTT. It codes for CASSVGEINTEAFF.

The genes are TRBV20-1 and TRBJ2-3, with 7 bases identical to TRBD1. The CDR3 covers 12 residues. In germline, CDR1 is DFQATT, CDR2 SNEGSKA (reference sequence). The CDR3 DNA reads TGCAACATACAGGGGCTTACGGATACGCAGTATTTT. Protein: CNIQGLTDTQYF.

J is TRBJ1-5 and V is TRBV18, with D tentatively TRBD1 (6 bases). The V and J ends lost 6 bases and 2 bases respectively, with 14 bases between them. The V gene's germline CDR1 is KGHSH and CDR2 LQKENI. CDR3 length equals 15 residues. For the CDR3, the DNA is TGTGCCAGCTCCGCACAGGGCGGCGGCAATCAGCCCCAGCATTTT. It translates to CASSAQGGGNQPQHF.

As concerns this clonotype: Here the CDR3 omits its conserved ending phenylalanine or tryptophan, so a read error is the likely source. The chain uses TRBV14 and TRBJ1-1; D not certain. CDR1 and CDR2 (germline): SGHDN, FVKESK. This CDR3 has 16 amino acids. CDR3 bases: TGTGCCAGCAGCCAGGCAGCTAGCGGGAGAGACACTGGAGCTTTCCTT. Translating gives CASSQAASGRDTGAFL.

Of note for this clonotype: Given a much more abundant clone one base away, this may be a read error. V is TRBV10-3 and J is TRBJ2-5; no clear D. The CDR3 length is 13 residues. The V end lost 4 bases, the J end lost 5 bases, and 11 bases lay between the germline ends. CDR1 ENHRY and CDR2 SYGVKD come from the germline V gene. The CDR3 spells CAISGTVKETQYF. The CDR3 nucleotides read TGTGCCATCAGTGGGACGGTTAAGGAGACCCAGTACTTC.

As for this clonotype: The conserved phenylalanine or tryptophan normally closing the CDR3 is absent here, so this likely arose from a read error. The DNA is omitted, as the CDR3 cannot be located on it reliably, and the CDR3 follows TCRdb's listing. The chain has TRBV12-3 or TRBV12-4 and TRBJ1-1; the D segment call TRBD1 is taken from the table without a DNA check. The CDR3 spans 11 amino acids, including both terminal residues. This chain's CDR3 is CASSLAGVANY.

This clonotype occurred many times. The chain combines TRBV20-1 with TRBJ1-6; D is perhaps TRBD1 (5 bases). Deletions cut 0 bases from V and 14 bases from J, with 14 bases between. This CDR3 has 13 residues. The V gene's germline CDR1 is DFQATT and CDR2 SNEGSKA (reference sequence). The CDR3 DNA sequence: TGCAGTGCTAGAGATCCGACAGTCTCATCCCTCCACTTT. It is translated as CSARDPTVSSLHF.